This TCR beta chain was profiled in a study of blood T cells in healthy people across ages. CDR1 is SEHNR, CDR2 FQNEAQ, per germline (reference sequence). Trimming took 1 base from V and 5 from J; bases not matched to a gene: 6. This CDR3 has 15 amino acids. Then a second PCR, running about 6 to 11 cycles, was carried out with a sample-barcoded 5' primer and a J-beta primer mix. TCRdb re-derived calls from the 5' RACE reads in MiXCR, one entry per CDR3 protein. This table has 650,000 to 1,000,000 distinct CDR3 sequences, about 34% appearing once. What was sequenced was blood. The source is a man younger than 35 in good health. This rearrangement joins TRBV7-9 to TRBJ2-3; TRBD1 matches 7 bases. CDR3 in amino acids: CASSLGGRGIDTQYF. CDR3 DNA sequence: TGTGCCAGCAGCTTAGGAGGCAGGGGGATAGATACGCAGTATTTT.